The entry that follows covers one TCR beta chain sequence. This record comes from a study of blood T cell repertoires in COVID-19. Background on the study: From T cells, B-cell-depleted T cells, or PBMCs came the material, which was cDNA or gDNA.

CDR1 is LNHDA, CDR2 SQIVND, per germline (reference sequence). V lost 3 bases and J lost 2, with 16 bases in between. This CDR3 region has 16 residues. The method was immunoSEQ multiplex PCR; TCRdb's version includes in-frame clones alone and lacks a portion of them. The sample holds some 150,000 clones, roughly 85% seen once. The receptor was isolated from a man aged 40-49 years with acute or convalescent COVID-19. The chain links TRBV19 to TRBJ1-2; the D gene is possibly TRBD1 (5 bases). Sequenced: peripheral blood. Written as DNA, the CDR3 is TGTGCCAGTAGTATCGACAGCCAAACTCTGAACTATGGCTACACCTTC. Translated, it gives CASSIDSQTLNYGYTF.